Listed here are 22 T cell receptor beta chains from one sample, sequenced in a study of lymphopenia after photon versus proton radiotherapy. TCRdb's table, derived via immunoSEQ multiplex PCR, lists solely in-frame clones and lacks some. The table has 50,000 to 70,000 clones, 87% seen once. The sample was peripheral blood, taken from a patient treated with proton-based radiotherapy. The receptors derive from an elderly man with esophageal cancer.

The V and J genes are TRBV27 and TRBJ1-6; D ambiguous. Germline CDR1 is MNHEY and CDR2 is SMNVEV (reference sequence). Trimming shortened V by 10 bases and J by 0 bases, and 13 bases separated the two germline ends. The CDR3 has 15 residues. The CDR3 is CATAPGSSYNSPLHF. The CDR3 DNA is TGTGCCACTGCCCCTGGGAGCTCCTATAATTCACCCCTCCACTTT.

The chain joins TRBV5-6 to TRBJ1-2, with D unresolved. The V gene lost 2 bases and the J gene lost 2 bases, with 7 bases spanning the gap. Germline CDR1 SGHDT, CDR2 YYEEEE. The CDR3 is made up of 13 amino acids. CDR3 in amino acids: CASSFSSNYGYTF. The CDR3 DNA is TGTGCCAGCAGCTTCAGTAGCAACTATGGCTACACCTTC.

The CDR3 here is CASSDQGGRGNTIYF. In DNA form, the CDR3 reads TGTGCCAGCAGTGACCAGGGGGGGCGCGGAAACACCATATATTTT. The chain joins TRBV27 to TRBJ1-3; 7 bases line up with TRBD1. This CDR3 region has 15 residues. Losses at the gene ends were 5 bases for V and 4 bases for J; bases not matched to a gene: 8. CDR1 is MNHEY, CDR2 SMNVEV, per germline (reference sequence).

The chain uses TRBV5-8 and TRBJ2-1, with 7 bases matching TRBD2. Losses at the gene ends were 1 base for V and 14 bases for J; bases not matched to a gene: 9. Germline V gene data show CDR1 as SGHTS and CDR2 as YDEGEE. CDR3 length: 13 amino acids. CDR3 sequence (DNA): TGTGCCAGCAGCTTGTTCGGTCTAGCGGACGAGTTCTTC. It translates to CASSLFGLADEFF. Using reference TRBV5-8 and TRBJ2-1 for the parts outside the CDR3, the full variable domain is EAGVTQSPTHLIKTRGQQATLRCSPISGHTSVYWYQQALGLGLQFLLWYDEGEERNRGNFPPRFSGRQFPNYSSELNVNALELEDSALYLCASSLFGLADEFFGPGTRLTVL.

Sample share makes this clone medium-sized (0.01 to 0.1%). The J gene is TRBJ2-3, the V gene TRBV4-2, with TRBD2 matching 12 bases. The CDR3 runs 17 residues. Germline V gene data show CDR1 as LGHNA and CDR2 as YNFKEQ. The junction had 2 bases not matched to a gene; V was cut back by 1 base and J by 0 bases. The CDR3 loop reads CASSQGTSGASTDTQYF. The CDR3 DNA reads TGTGCCAGCAGCCAAGGGACTAGCGGGGCTAGCACAGATACGCAGTATTTT.

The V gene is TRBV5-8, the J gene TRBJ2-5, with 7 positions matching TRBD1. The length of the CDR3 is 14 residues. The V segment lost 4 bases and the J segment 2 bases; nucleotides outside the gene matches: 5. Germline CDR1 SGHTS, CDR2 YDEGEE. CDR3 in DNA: TGTGCCAGCAGCCGGATGACAGGGCAAGAGACCCAGTACTTC. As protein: CASSRMTGQETQYF.

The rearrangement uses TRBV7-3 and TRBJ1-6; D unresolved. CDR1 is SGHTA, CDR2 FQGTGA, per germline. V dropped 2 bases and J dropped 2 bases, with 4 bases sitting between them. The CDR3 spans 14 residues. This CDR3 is CASSLDAYNSPLHF. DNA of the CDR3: TGTGCCAGCAGCTTAGACGCCTATAATTCACCCCTCCACTTT.

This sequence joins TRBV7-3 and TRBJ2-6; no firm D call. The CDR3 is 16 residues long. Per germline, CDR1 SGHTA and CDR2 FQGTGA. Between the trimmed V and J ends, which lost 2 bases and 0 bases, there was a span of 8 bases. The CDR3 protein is CASSLLPLSGANVLTF. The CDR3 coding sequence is TGTGCCAGCAGCTTACTTCCCCTCTCTGGGGCCAACGTCCTGACTTTC.

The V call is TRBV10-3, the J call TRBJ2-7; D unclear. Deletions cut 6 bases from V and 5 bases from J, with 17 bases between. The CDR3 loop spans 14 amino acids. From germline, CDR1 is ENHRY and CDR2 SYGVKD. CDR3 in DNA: TGTGCCATCAGATCCACCGGAAGGAGCGACGAGCAGTACTTC. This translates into CAIRSTGRSDEQYF.

The DNA of the CDR3 is TGTGCCAGTAGTCTAACGGCAGGGGGTCCCTACGAGCAGTACTTC. Translated, it gives CASSLTAGGPYEQYF. This chain uses TRBV19 with TRBJ2-7; 7 bases match TRBD1. Germline loops: CDR1 LNHDA, CDR2 SQIVND (reference sequence). Trimming took 5 bases from V and 2 from J; bases not matched to a gene: 9. The CDR3 runs to 15 residues.

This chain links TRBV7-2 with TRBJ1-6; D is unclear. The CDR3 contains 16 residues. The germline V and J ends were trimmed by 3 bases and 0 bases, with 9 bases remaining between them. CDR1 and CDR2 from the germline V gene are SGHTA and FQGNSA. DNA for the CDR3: TGTGCCAGCAGCTTGGAAAGCGCCTCCTATAATTCACCCCTCCACTTT. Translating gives CASSLESASYNSPLHF.

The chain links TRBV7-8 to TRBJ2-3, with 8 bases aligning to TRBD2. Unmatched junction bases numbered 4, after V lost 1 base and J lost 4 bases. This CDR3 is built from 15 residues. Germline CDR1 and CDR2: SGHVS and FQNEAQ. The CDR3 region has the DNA TGTGCCAGCAGCTTAGACGGGGGGGCCGCAGATACGCAGTATTTT. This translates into CASSLDGGAADTQYF.

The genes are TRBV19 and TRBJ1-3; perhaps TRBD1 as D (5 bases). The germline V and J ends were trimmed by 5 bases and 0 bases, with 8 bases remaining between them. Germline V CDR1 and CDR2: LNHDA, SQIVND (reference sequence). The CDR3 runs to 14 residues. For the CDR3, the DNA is TGTGCCAGTAGTGTGACAGCCTCTGGAAACACCATATATTTT. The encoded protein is CASSVTASGNTIYF.

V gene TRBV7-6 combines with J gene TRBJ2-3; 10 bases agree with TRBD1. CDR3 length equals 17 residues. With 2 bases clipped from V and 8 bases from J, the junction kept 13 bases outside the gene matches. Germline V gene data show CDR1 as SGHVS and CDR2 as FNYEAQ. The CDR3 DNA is TGTGCCAGCAGCTTAAGTCTAGGGACAGGGGCTCTCCGTACGCAGTATTTT. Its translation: CASSLSLGTGALRTQYF.

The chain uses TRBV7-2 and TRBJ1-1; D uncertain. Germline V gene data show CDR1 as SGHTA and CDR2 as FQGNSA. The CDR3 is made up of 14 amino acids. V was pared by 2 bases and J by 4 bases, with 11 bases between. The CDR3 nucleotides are TGTGCCAGCAGCTTACTCGGGCCGACCACTGAAGCTTTCTTT. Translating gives CASSLLGPTTEAFF.

CDR3 sequence reads: CASTADRTNEKLFF. The CDR3 DNA reads TGTGCCAGCACAGCCGACAGGACTAATGAAAAACTGTTTTTT. The rearrangement uses TRBV6-6 and TRBJ1-4; a weak D match, TRBD1 (6 bases). Germline V CDR1 and CDR2: MNHNY, SVGAGI (reference sequence). V dropped 7 bases and J dropped 2 bases, with 11 bases sitting between them. The length of the CDR3 is 14 residues.

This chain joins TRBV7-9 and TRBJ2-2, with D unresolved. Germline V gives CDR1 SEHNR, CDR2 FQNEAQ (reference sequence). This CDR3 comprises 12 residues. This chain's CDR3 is CVVSPNTGELFF. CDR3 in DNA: TGTGTGGTCAGCCCGAACACCGGGGAGCTGTTTTTT.

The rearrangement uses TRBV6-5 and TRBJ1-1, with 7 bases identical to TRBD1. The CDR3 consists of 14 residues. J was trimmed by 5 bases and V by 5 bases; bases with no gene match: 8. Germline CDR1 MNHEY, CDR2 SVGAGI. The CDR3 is CASSGYQGVTEAFF. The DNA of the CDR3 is TGTGCCAGCAGTGGATATCAGGGGGTGACTGAAGCTTTCTTT.

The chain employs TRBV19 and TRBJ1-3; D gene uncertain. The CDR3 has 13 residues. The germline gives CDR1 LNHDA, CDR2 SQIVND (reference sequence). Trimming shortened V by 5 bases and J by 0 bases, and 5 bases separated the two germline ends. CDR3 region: CASSSVSGNTIYF. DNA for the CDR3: TGTGCCAGTAGTTCGGTCTCTGGAAACACCATATATTTT.

The CDR3 loop reads CASSLYGQGGSSPLHF. The CDR3 region has the DNA TGTGCCAGCAGCTTGTATGGACAGGGAGGAAGTTCACCCCTCCACTTT. The gene calls are TRBV5-6 and TRBJ1-6, with 8 bases fitting TRBD1. The CDR3 is 16 residues long. Germline V gene data show CDR1 as SGHDT and CDR2 as YYEEEE. After removal of 1 base from V and 9 bases from J, the junction contained 9 bases not matched to a gene.

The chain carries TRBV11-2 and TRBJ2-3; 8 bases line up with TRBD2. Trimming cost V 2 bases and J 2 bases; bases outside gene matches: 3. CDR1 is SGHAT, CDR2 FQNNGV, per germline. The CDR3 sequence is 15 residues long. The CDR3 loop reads CASSLSGGLTDTQYF. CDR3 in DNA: TGTGCCAGCAGCTTATCGGGGGGGCTCACAGATACGCAGTATTTT.

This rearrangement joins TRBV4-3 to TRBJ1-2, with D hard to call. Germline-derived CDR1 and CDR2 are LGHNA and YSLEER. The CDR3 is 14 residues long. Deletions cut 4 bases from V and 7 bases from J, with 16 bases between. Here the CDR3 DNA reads TGCGCCAGCAGCCCCAATCCTCCGGGATCTGGCTACACCTTC. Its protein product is CASSPNPPGSGYTF.